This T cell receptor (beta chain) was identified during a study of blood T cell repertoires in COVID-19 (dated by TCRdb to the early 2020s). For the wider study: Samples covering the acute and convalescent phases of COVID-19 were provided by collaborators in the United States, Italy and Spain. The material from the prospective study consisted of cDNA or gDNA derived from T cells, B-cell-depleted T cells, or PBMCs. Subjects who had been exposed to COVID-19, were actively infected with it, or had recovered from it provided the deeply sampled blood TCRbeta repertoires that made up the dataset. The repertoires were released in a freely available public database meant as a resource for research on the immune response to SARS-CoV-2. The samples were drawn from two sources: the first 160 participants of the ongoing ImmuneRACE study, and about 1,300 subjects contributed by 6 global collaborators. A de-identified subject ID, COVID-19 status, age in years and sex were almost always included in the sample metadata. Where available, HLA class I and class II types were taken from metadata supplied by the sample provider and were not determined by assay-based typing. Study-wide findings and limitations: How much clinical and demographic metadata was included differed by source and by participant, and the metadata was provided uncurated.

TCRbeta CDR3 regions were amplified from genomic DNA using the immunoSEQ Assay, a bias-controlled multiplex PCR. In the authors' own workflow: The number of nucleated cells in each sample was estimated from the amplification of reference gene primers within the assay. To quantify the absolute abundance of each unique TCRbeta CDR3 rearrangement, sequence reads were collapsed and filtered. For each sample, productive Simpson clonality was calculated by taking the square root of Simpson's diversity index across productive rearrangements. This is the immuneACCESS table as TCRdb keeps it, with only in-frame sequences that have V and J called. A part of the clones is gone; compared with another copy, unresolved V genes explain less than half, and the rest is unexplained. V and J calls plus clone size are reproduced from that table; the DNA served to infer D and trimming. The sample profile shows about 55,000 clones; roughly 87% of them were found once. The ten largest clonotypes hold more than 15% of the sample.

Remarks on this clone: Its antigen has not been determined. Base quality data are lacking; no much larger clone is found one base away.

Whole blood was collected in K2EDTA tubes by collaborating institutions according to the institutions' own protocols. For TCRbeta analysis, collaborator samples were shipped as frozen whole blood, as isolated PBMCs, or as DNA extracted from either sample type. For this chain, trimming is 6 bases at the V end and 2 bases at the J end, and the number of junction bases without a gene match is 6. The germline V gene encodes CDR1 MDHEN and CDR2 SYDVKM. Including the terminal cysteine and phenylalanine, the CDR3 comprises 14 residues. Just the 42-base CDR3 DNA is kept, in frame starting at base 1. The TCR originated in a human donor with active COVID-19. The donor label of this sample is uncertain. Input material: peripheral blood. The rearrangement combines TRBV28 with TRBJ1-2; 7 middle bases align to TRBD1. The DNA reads TGTGCCAGCAGCAAGACAGGGTTCAACTATGGCTACACCTTC. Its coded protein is CASSKTGFNYGYTF.